One sample yielded the 23 T cell receptor beta chains listed below, sequenced in a study of blood T cell repertoires in COVID-19. Libraries were prepared by immunoSEQ multiplex PCR; TCRdb keeps only in-frame clonotypes and omits some of them. In the table there are roughly 250,000 clones, around 88% of which are singletons. The sequencing input was PBMCs or T cells enriched from blood (not recorded which). The source is a woman between 50 and 59 years old who had recovered from COVID-19.

In its sample, this clone was seen a few times. V is TRBV19 and J is TRBJ1-1; D is possibly TRBD1 (6 bases). CDR1 and CDR2 (germline): LNHDA, SQIVND (reference sequence). The V and J ends lost 4 bases and 4 bases respectively, with 16 bases between them. The CDR3 runs 15 residues. The CDR3 protein is CASSTGARGGTEAFF. CDR3 sequence (DNA): TGTGCCAGTAGTACCGGGGCCCGAGGGGGCACTGAAGCTTTCTTT.

The chain combines TRBV19 with TRBJ1-1; D is perhaps TRBD1 (6 bases). The CDR3 is 14 amino acids. V was trimmed by 4 bases and J by 6 bases, leaving 15 bases between them. Germline values: CDR1 LNHDA, CDR2 SQIVND (reference sequence). Here the CDR3 DNA reads TGTGCCAGTAGTAAATGGGGGACAAGGGCTGAAGCTTTCTTT. This gives the protein CASSKWGTRAEAFF.

The V call is TRBV7-2, the J call TRBJ1-2; TRBD1 aligns across 8 bases. The CDR3 contains 15 residues. Germline CDR1 SGHTA, CDR2 FQGNSA. The V gene end was trimmed by 3 bases and the J gene end by 7 bases; junction bases not matched to a gene: 10. For the CDR3, the DNA is TGTGCCAGCAGCTTGGGCCGGACAGGGAACCCTGGCTACACCTTC. Encoded protein: CASSLGRTGNPGYTF.

This chain connects TRBV3-1 (or the pseudogene TRBV3-2) to TRBJ2-3; a weak D match, TRBD2 (6 bases). The ends were cut back, 2 bases at V and 7 bases at J, with 25 bases in the middle. This CDR3 has 18 amino acids. The germline CDR1 and CDR2 sequences are LGHDT and YNNKEL (reference sequence). CDR3 protein: CASSQMRGTLRPGNTQYF. CDR3 DNA sequence: TGTGCCAGCAGCCAAATGCGTGGGACTCTCCGACCCGGAAATACGCAGTATTTT.

This clone showed up just once. The CDR3 does not close with the conserved phenylalanine or tryptophan, likely indicating a read error. It is unclear where the CDR3 begins or ends on the DNA, so no DNA is shown, and the CDR3 is as TCRdb lists it. The chain has TRBV29-1 and TRBJ2-7; TRBD1 reflects the table's D call only, with no check against the DNA. The CDR3 adds up to 12 amino acids, both ends counted. Germline V gene lookup returns CDR1 SQVTM and CDR2 ANQGSEA. The CDR3 spells CSATDVSLSLPD.

CDR3 bases: TGTGCCAGCTCACCCTCAACAGGGAATAGCAATCAGCCCCAGCATTTT. Amino acid sequence: CASSPSTGNSNQPQHF. The J gene is TRBJ1-5, the V gene TRBV18; D perhaps matches TRBD1 (6 bases). V lost 3 bases and J lost 0, with 12 bases in between. In germline, CDR1 is KGHSH, CDR2 LQKENI. This CDR3 has 16 residues.

The J gene is TRBJ1-2, the V gene TRBV30; TRBD1 aligns across 8 bases. The J segment lost 3 bases and the V segment lost 5 bases, leaving 5 bases of the junction unmatched. Germline CDR1 and CDR2: GTSNPN and SVGIG (reference sequence). The CDR3 loop spans 13 amino acids. The DNA for the CDR3 is TGTGCCTGGGAAGGACAGGGTCACTATGGCTACACCTTC. This gives the protein CAWEGQGHYGYTF.

This clone occurred many times. The J gene is TRBJ2-7, the V gene TRBV4-2; D possibly corresponds to TRBD2 (6 bases). Germline-derived CDR1 and CDR2 are LGHNA and YNFKEQ. Trimming removed 3 bases from V and 4 bases from J, with 16 bases in between. The CDR3 loop spans 15 amino acids. The CDR3 DNA sequence: TGTGCCAGCAGCCAGGCGGAGGGCCCGTCTTACGAGCAGTACTTC. This gives the protein CASSQAEGPSYEQYF.

This sequence joins TRBV9 and TRBJ1-1; weak D call: TRBD1 (5 bases). The V gene lost 2 bases and the J gene lost 0 bases, with 8 bases spanning the gap. This CDR3 has 14 amino acids. The germline gives CDR1 SGDLS, CDR2 YYNGEE. CDR3 amino acids: CASSVTVMNTEAFF. As DNA, the CDR3 is TGTGCCAGCAGCGTGACAGTAATGAACACTGAAGCTTTCTTT.

The chain is built from TRBV4-3 and TRBJ1-1; 8 positions agree with TRBD1. Germline V gene sequence: CDR1 LGHNA, CDR2 YSLEER. This CDR3 spans 14 amino acids. Trimming cost V 4 bases and J 6 bases; bases outside gene matches: 7. CDR3 region: CASSLRQGFAEAFF. The CDR3 DNA follows: TGCGCCAGCAGCCTACGACAGGGGTTCGCTGAAGCTTTCTTT.

This sequence joins TRBV7-8 and TRBJ2-7; 7 bases align to TRBD1. The germline V gene encodes CDR1 SGHVS and CDR2 FQNEAQ. V gave up 6 bases and J gave up 3 bases; unmatched junction bases: 8. CDR3 length: 14 amino acids. The CDR3 DNA reads as TGTGCCAGCAGGCGAAACAGGGGTGACTACGAGCAGTACTTC. This translates into CASRRNRGDYEQYF.

The CDR3 here is CASSQMTGVDTEAFF. The DNA for the CDR3 is TGCGCCAGCAGCCAAATGACAGGGGTTGACACTGAAGCTTTCTTT. The gene calls are TRBV4-1 and TRBJ1-1; 8 bases are a match to TRBD1. The junction had 5 bases not matched to a gene; V was cut back by 2 bases and J by 3 bases. The germline V gene encodes CDR1 MGHRA and CDR2 YSYEKL. The CDR3 contains 15 residues.

The rearrangement links TRBV27 to TRBJ2-1; TRBD2 might be the D (5 bases). The CDR3 contains 11 residues. Deletions cut 3 bases from V and 9 bases from J, with 6 bases between. From germline, CDR1 is MNHEY and CDR2 SMNVEV (reference sequence). The CDR3 spells CASSFGSEQFF. The CDR3 DNA sequence: TGTGCCAGCAGTTTTGGGAGTGAGCAGTTCTTC.

The chain is built from TRBV4-1 and TRBJ1-2; D is unresolved. Germline V gene lookup returns CDR1 MGHRA and CDR2 YSYEKL. The germline V and J ends were trimmed by 2 bases and 4 bases, with 8 bases remaining between them. The CDR3 sequence is 13 residues long. CDR3 sequence (DNA): TGCGCCAGCAGCCAACCGGGAACCTATGGCTACACCTTC. Encoded protein: CASSQPGTYGYTF.

The chain couples TRBV3-1 (or the pseudogene TRBV3-2) to TRBJ1-4; D is uncertain. CDR3 length: 15 residues. Looked up from germline, CDR1 is LGHDT and CDR2 is YNNKEL (reference sequence). The V gene lost 3 bases and the J gene lost 8 bases, with 16 bases spanning the gap. The CDR3 protein is CASSQRGHSLEKLFF. CDR3 sequence (DNA): TGTGCCAGCAGCCAGCGAGGGCACAGTCTAGAAAAACTGTTTTTT.

This chain joins TRBV3-1 (or the pseudogene TRBV3-2) and TRBJ2-7; 10 bases agree with TRBD2. The ends lost 6 bases at V and 0 bases at J; junction bases unmatched: 5. CDR1 and CDR2 (germline): LGHDT, YNNKEL (reference sequence). The CDR3 has 15 residues. The CDR3 is CASREGLASSYEQYF. The CDR3 nucleotides read TGTGCCAGCAGGGAGGGACTAGCGAGCTCCTACGAGCAGTACTTC.

Here the CDR3 DNA reads TGCGCCAGCAGCCAGGAGGGGGCGAGACAGCCCCAGCATTTT. Protein product: CASSQEGARQPQHF. The V gene is TRBV4-1, the J gene TRBJ1-5; 7 nucleotides match TRBD1. Trimming at V came to 3 bases and at J to 7 bases, leaving 6 bases not matched to a gene. In germline, CDR1 is MGHRA, CDR2 YSYEKL. The CDR3 consists of 14 residues.

V and J are TRBV27 and TRBJ2-5, with D tentatively TRBD2 (6 bases). The CDR3 consists of 13 residues. Trimming took 6 bases from V and 5 from J, leaving 13 bases between them. CDR1 is MNHEY and CDR2 is SMNVEV in the germline V gene (reference sequence). The CDR3 bases are TGTGCCAGCAGGGGACTGGGGAAGGAGACCCAGTACTTC. Protein: CASRGLGKETQYF.

The chain uses TRBV3-1 (or the pseudogene TRBV3-2) and TRBJ2-1; TRBD2 matches at 10 bases. The length of the CDR3 is 15 residues. The J segment lost 8 bases and the V segment lost 4 bases, leaving 8 bases of the junction unmatched. CDR1 is LGHDT, CDR2 YNNKEL, per germline (reference sequence). CDR3: CASSLSGRVPDEQFF. The CDR3 nucleotides are TGTGCCAGCAGCCTGAGCGGGAGGGTACCTGATGAGCAGTTCTTC.

The V call is TRBV5-6, the J call TRBJ2-4; TRBD2 aligns across 12 bases. Looked up from germline, CDR1 is SGHDT and CDR2 is YYEEEE. CDR3 length: 15 residues. After removal of 6 bases from V and 6 bases from J, the junction contained 7 bases not matched to a gene. The CDR3: CASNLAGGPTNIQYF. CDR3 nucleotide sequence: TGTGCCAGCAACCTAGCGGGAGGGCCTACAAACATTCAGTACTTC.

This sequence joins TRBV5-1 and TRBJ2-1, with a possible D match to TRBD2 (6 bases). This CDR3 has 14 residues. Germline V gene sequence: CDR1 SGHRS, CDR2 YFSETQ. Between the trimmed V and J ends, which lost 0 bases and 9 bases, there was a span of 13 bases. CDR3 protein: CASSLAGPGGEQFF. CDR3 DNA: TGCGCCAGCAGCTTGGCCGGCCCCGGGGGTGAGCAGTTCTTC. Full variable domain (missing parts from reference TRBV5-1 and TRBJ2-1): KAGVTQTPRYLIKTRGQQVTLSCSPISGHRSVSWYQQTPGQGLQFLFEYFSETQRNKGNFPGRFSGRQFSNSRSEMNVSTLELGDSALYLCASSLAGPGGEQFFGPGTRLTVL.

CDR3 residues: CASSLQQTGRDTQYF. CDR3 coding DNA: TGCGCCAGCAGCCTCCAACAGACAGGGAGGGATACGCAGTATTTT. This rearrangement joins TRBV5-1 to TRBJ2-3; weak D call: TRBD1 (7 bases). V was shortened by 4 bases and J by 6 bases, with 18 bases between the two germline ends. Germline CDR1 SGHRS, CDR2 YFSETQ. The CDR3 is 15 amino acids.

The rearrangement uses TRBV18 and TRBJ2-1; TRBD1 aligns across 12 bases. After removal of 0 bases from V and 8 bases from J, the junction contained 5 bases not matched to a gene. Germline V gives CDR1 KGHSH, CDR2 LQKENI. CDR3 length equals 16 residues. In nucleotides, the CDR3 is TGTGCCAGCTCACCACCGTTGGGACAGGGGGCCGATGAGCAGTTCTTC. Its protein is CASSPPLGQGADEQFF.